This TCR beta chain comes out of a study of molecular identifiers for immune sequencing clone quantification. In the study overall: Replicate runs used RNA from approximately 20,000 or 98,000 naive CD8 cells, which was split five ways into aliquots, and four of those aliquots were then sequenced. Findings and limits, study-wide: Clonotypes topping 20 RNA copies carried over 99% of effector molecules but under 1% of naive ones.

Germline assignment: CDR1 MNHEY and CDR2 SVGAGI. V dropped 6 bases and J dropped 8 bases, with 19 bases sitting between them. The CDR3 extends over 14 amino acids. Naive CD8 sequencing libraries were generated from 20,000 to 1,000,000 sorted cells, with 10%, 30% or 50% RNA as input. In the case of this clonotype: Its antigen is currently unknown.

The authors built bulk TCR libraries by previously described methods with listed TCR primers. MiXCR was run by TCRdb on the PCR reads, yielding one entry per CDR3 protein. The sample includes around 300,000 distinct CDR3 sequences, roughly a quarter of them seen just once. Sequencing input: naive CD8+ T cells from blood, with Jurkat cell RNA spiked in. The subset here: FACS-sorted CD8+CD4-CCR7+CD45RA+ naive T cells. This sequence was found in a human donor in good health. Some libraries in this study had Jurkat cell RNA spiked in. The chain has TRBV6-5 and TRBJ2-5; D may be TRBD1 (6 bases). The CDR3 bases are TGTGCCAGCAGCTTGAGACAGGTCCAAAAAACCCAGTACTTC. It specifies CASSLRQVQKTQYF.